This passage covers 6 T cell receptor beta chains from one sample sequenced in a study of PD-1 blockade in classical Hodgkin lymphoma. Only in-frame clones appear in the TCRdb table, and some are missing; sequencing was by immunoSEQ multiplex PCR. The sample yields tens of thousands of clones, 55% to 75% seen once. Brentuximab vedotin exposure varied among the patients, all of whom had relapsed after autologous stem cell transplantation. Here the sequenced sample was peripheral blood mononuclear cells (PBMCs), taken at baseline. Receptors originate from a human donor with classical Hodgkin lymphoma.

The chain links TRBV9 to TRBJ2-1; D perhaps matches TRBD1 (5 bases). Looked up from germline, CDR1 is SGDLS and CDR2 is YYNGEE. The germline V and J ends were trimmed by 3 bases and 4 bases, with 5 bases remaining between them. This CDR3 has 12 residues. The CDR3 nucleotides are TGTGCCAGCAGCGAGGGGTACAATGAGCAGTTCTTC. It translates to CASSEGYNEQFF.

The chain carries TRBV7-6 and TRBJ1-3, with D perhaps TRBD1 (5 bases). This CDR3 contains 15 residues. V was cut by 5 bases and J by 0 bases, with 11 bases left in between. Looked up from germline, CDR1 is SGHVS and CDR2 is FNYEAQ. The CDR3, as DNA: TGTGCCAGCAGCAATTCAGGGCTCTCTGGAAACACCATATATTTT. Residues: CASSNSGLSGNTIYF.

The rearrangement links TRBV14 to TRBJ2-7, with TRBD1 matching over 10 bases. This CDR3 is built from 15 residues. The germline V gene encodes CDR1 SGHDN and CDR2 FVKESK. Trimming at V came to 4 bases and at J to 2 bases, leaving 5 bases not matched to a gene. CDR3 bases: TGTGCCAGCAGCCCCCGGACAGGGGGACCCTACGAGCAGTACTTC. It specifies CASSPRTGGPYEQYF.

This clone was recorded once. This chain links TRBV30 with TRBJ2-7; 7 bases fit TRBD1. CDR3 length equals 14 residues. Per germline, CDR1 GTSNPN and CDR2 SVGIG (reference sequence). Unmatched junction bases numbered 4, after V lost 0 bases and J lost 2 bases. The CDR3 loop is CAWSVTGDPYEQYF. CDR3 coding DNA: TGTGCCTGGAGTGTTACAGGGGACCCCTACGAGCAGTACTTC.

The chain employs TRBV28 and TRBJ1-2; possibly TRBD1 for D (6 bases). The V end lost 6 bases, the J end lost 4 bases, and 27 bases lay between the germline ends. Germline V gene sequence: CDR1 MDHEN, CDR2 SYDVKM. The CDR3 runs 18 residues. This CDR3 is CASREAPTGGVPLYGYTF. In DNA, the CDR3 is TGTGCCAGCAGAGAAGCCCCGACAGGTGGAGTACCCCTCTATGGCTACACCTTC.

The genes are TRBV5-4 and TRBJ1-2; 7 bases agree with TRBD1. The CDR3 extends over 13 amino acids. Losses at the gene ends were 4 bases for V and 11 bases for J; bases not matched to a gene: 11. CDR1 is SGHNT, CDR2 YYREEE, per germline (reference sequence). The CDR3 region has the DNA TGTGCCAGCAGCGGTAGACAGGGAAGAGCATACACCTTC. Protein sequence: CASSGRQGRAYTF.